These 28 T cell receptor beta chains came from one sample sequenced in a study of T-cell reconstitution after alpha-beta-depleted transplantation in children. The library targeted TCRbeta and was prepared with unique molecular identifiers. TCRdb fed the PCR reads into MiXCR, producing one record per CDR3 protein. The sample has a few hundred thousand distinct CDR3 sequences; around 8.9% are singletons. The material sequenced was PBMCs from the stem cell graft donor, taken from the stem cell graft. These receptor sequences come from a human donor who donated a stem cell graft to a child with SCID.

At least ten counts were recorded for this clonotype. The CDR3 DNA reads TGTGCCAGCAGCCGTACAGGGCGCTGGGAAAAACTGTTTTTT. It translates to CASSRTGRWEKLFF. This chain links TRBV12-3 or TRBV12-4 with TRBJ1-4, with D perhaps TRBD1 (6 bases). The CDR3 sequence is 14 residues long. With 6 bases removed from V and 8 bases from J, the gap between germline ends came to 16 bases.

The V call is TRBV3-1, the J call TRBJ2-7, with 7 bases that match TRBD1. In germline, CDR1 is LGHDT, CDR2 YNNKEL (reference sequence). The CDR3 consists of 17 residues. V lost 11 bases and J lost 0; bases outside the gene matches: 19. The CDR3 sequence is CACTPKAGQVSSYEQYF. The CDR3 bases are TGTGCCTGCACCCCAAAGGCAGGACAGGTTAGCTCCTACGAGCAGTACTTC.

This clonotype has ten or more counts. V gene TRBV4-3 combines with J gene TRBJ2-7, with 7 bases that match TRBD1. Germline trimming cut 0 bases from V and 2 bases from J; bases unmatched to any gene: 4. This CDR3 has 15 residues. Germline values: CDR1 LGHNA, CDR2 YSLEER. The CDR3 nucleotides read TGCGCCAGCAGCCAAGATGGTACAGGGGCCTACGAGCAGTACTTC. Amino acids: CASSQDGTGAYEQYF.

This clonotype was observed many times. The rearrangement links TRBV28 to TRBJ2-3; D might be TRBD1 (6 bases). Germline lookup yields CDR1 MDHEN and CDR2 SYDVKM. The V and J ends lost 3 bases and 1 base respectively, with 8 bases between them. The CDR3 spans 14 residues. The CDR3 DNA is TGTGCCAGCAGTTTCGAGGGGGGCACAGATACGCAGTATTTT. Amino acids: CASSFEGGTDTQYF.

This clonotype was found many times. This sequence joins TRBV5-1 and TRBJ2-3; no reliable D call. V lost 3 bases and J 0 bases, leaving 11 bases between the germline ends. Germline CDR1 reads SGHRS; CDR2 reads YFSETQ. The CDR3 covers 15 residues. CDR3 nucleotide sequence: TGCGCCAGCAGCTGGGGTTTACCTAGCACAGATACGCAGTATTTT. It is translated as CASSWGLPSTDTQYF. Drawing the rest from reference TRBV5-1 and TRBJ2-3, the complete variable domain is KAGVTQTPRYLIKTRGQQVTLSCSPISGHRSVSWYQQTPGQGLQFLFEYFSETQRNKGNFPGRFSGRQFSNSRSEMNVSTLELGDSALYLCASSWGLPSTDTQYFGPGTRLTVL.

This clonotype was picked up many times. V usage is TRBV7-2 and J usage is TRBJ1-1, with D hard to call. This CDR3 contains 13 residues. V was pared by 3 bases and J by 6 bases, with 11 bases between. The germline gives CDR1 SGHTA, CDR2 FQGNSA. CDR3 residues: CASSFTGGAEAFF. The CDR3 nucleotides are TGTGCCAGCAGCTTTACCGGCGGGGCTGAAGCTTTCTTT.

In its sample, this clonotype was seen many times. The rearrangement joins TRBV9 to TRBJ2-7; D is uncertain. The length of the CDR3 is 12 residues. The V gene's germline CDR1 is SGDLS and CDR2 YYNGEE. Trimming removed 2 bases from V and 6 bases from J, with 9 bases in between. The CDR3 is CASSVHSGEQYF. The CDR3 DNA reads TGTGCCAGCAGCGTCCACAGTGGCGAGCAGTACTTC. The whole variable domain, filled in from reference TRBV9 and TRBJ2-7, reads DSGVTQTPKHLITATGQRVTLRCSPRSGDLSVYWYQQSLDQGLQFLIQYYNGEERAKGNILERFSAQQFPDLHSELNLSSLELGDSALYFCASSVHSGEQYFGPGTRLTVT.

This clonotype was found many times. V usage is TRBV15 and J usage is TRBJ2-1; possible D gene TRBD1, 6 bases. The CDR3 contains 12 residues. Trimming left V 6 bases short and J 6 bases short, with 9 bases between. Germline V CDR1 and CDR2: LNHNV, YYDKDF (reference sequence). The CDR3 here is CATSSQGNEQFF. The CDR3, as DNA: TGTGCCACCAGTTCACAGGGCAATGAGCAGTTCTTC.

The J gene is TRBJ2-1, the V gene TRBV3-1, with 14 bases lining up with TRBD2. V lost 3 bases to trimming and J lost 9 bases; unmatched junction nucleotides: 4. Per germline, CDR1 LGHDT and CDR2 YNNKEL (reference sequence). The CDR3 is 15 residues long. The CDR3 protein is CASSQGLAGAFEQFF. The DNA for the CDR3 is TGTGCCAGCAGCCAGGGACTAGCGGGAGCTTTTGAGCAGTTCTTC.

This clonotype occurred many times. The chain is built from TRBV3-1 and TRBJ2-7, with D perhaps given as TRBD1 or TRBD2 (6 bases each). This CDR3 is 15 amino acids long. The germline V gene has CDR1 LGHDT and CDR2 YNNKEL (reference sequence). With 0 bases removed from V and 6 bases from J, the gap between germline ends came to 15 bases. CDR3 loop: CASSQERGVRTEQYF. In DNA form, the CDR3 reads TGTGCCAGCAGCCAAGAAAGGGGGGTTAGAACCGAGCAGTACTTC.

This clonotype was found many times. This sequence joins TRBV7-9 and TRBJ1-1; weak D call: TRBD1 (5 bases). Trimming shortened V by 1 base and J by 5 bases, and 11 bases separated the two germline ends. Germline loops: CDR1 SEHNR, CDR2 FQNEAQ (reference sequence). The CDR3 spans 14 residues. CDR3 amino acids: CASSLGRGRTEAFF. The CDR3 nucleotides read TGTGCCAGCAGCTTAGGTCGGGGCCGGACTGAAGCTTTCTTT.

The sample holds many counts of this clonotype. The V call is TRBV11-2, the J call TRBJ2-1; 9 nucleotides match TRBD1. This CDR3 is built from 15 residues. J was trimmed by 7 bases and V by 1 base; bases with no gene match: 5. The V gene's germline CDR1 is SGHAT and CDR2 FQNNGV. The DNA for the CDR3 is TGTGCCAGCAGCTTAGCTGGACAGGGGAATAATGAGCAGTTCTTC. Protein product: CASSLAGQGNNEQFF. Full variable domain (remainder filled in from reference TRBV11-2 and TRBJ2-1): EAGVAQSPRYKIIEKRQSVAFWCNPISGHATLYWYQQILGQGPKLLIQFQNNGVVDDSQLPKDRFSAERLKGVDSTLKIQPAKLEDSAVYLCASSLAGQGNNEQFFGPGTRLTVL.

This clonotype showed up many times. The J gene is TRBJ1-5, the V gene TRBV6-1; the match to TRBD1 covers 7 bases. Germline lookup yields CDR1 MNHNS and CDR2 SASEGT. The CDR3 is 15 residues long. J lost 4 bases, V lost 8 bases, and 11 bases had no gene match. The CDR3, as DNA: TGTGCCAGCGGACCGGGACAGTCGGATAATCAGCCCCAGCATTTT. Protein: CASGPGQSDNQPQHF.

This clonotype was seen ten or more times. The rearrangement links TRBV28 to TRBJ1-5; the match to TRBD1 covers 7 bases. CDR3 size: 15 residues. Per the germline V gene, CDR1 is MDHEN and CDR2 is SYDVKM. V was clipped by 2 bases and J by 6 bases; unmatched bases: 7. The CDR3 DNA reads TGTGCCAGCAGTTTACGACAGGGATTAGGTCAGCCCCAGCATTTT. Translating it yields CASSLRQGLGQPQHF.

This clonotype has at least ten counts. The chain links TRBV5-1 to TRBJ1-3; 7 bases line up with TRBD1. V shed 0 bases and J 7 bases; nucleotides not matched to a gene: 7. CDR1 is SGHRS and CDR2 is YFSETQ in the germline V gene. The CDR3 runs to 15 residues. CDR3 loop: CASSLDRGGVNTIYF. Here the CDR3 DNA reads TGCGCCAGCAGCTTGGACAGGGGTGGAGTGAACACCATATATTTT.

This clonotype has a count of ten or more. The junction departs from the called germline gene at one end, perhaps through a read error. This chain connects TRBV7-2 to TRBJ2-3; 11 nucleotides agree with TRBD2. Germline V gene lookup returns CDR1 SGHTA and CDR2 FQGNSA. This CDR3 has 16 residues. CDR3 amino acids: CASSSSPGLAGGISEF. CDR3 nucleotide sequence: TGTGCCAGCAGCTCTAGCCCCGGGCTAGCGGGGGGAATTAGTGAATTT.

Ten or more counts support this clonotype. The V call is TRBV2, the J call TRBJ2-5; D uncertain. Germline CDR1 SNHLY, CDR2 FYNNEI. The CDR3 totals 12 residues. Trimming removed 4 bases at V and 5 bases at J, with 8 bases between. The CDR3: CASSGVDETQYF. Written as DNA, the CDR3 is TGTGCCAGCAGTGGGGTGGACGAGACCCAGTACTTC.

This clonotype was observed at least ten times. The CDR3 protein is CASSPQGGINEQYF. CDR3 in DNA: TGTGCCAGCAGCCCCCAGGGGGGAATCAACGAGCAGTACTTC. V is TRBV5-5 and J is TRBJ2-7; possibly TRBD1 for D (7 bases). The germline V and J ends were trimmed by 4 bases and 5 bases, with 16 bases remaining between them. The germline gives CDR1 SGHKS, CDR2 YYEKEE (reference sequence). CDR3 size: 14 residues.

There are many counts of this clonotype. The chain has TRBV11-1 and TRBJ1-1; TRBD1 matches 8 bases. The CDR3 covers 15 residues. CDR1 is SGHAT and CDR2 is FQDESV in the germline V gene (reference sequence). V lost 7 bases, J lost 1 base, and 8 bases stayed unmatched. The CDR3 protein is CASTSVTGENTEAFF. CDR3 DNA: TGTGCCAGCACCTCGGTGACAGGGGAGAACACTGAAGCTTTCTTT.

This clonotype was observed a few times. The V gene is TRBV18, the J gene TRBJ2-5, with 7 positions matching TRBD2. The CDR3 contains 14 residues. V shed 3 bases and J 4 bases; nucleotides not matched to a gene: 5. Per germline, CDR1 KGHSH and CDR2 LQKENI. The CDR3 protein is CASSPILAGETQYF. In nucleotides, the CDR3 is TGTGCCAGCTCACCGATATTAGCGGGAGAGACCCAGTACTTC.

This clonotype has ten or more counts. This chain joins TRBV7-8 and TRBJ2-3, with D perhaps matching TRBD1 or TRBD2 (5 bases each). V was shortened by 4 bases and J by 1 base, with 18 bases between the two germline ends. The germline V gene encodes CDR1 SGHVS and CDR2 FQNEAQ. The CDR3 has 17 amino acids. The CDR3 DNA reads TGTGCCAGCAGCTCGGGATGGACAACGGATGGCACAGATACGCAGTATTTT. Encoded protein: CASSSGWTTDGTDTQYF.

This chain connects TRBV7-9 to TRBJ2-1, with D perhaps TRBD2 (6 bases). V lost 1 base and J 10 bases, leaving 14 bases between the germline ends. Germline CDR1 SEHNR, CDR2 FQNEAQ (reference sequence). The CDR3 is 14 residues long. Written as DNA, the CDR3 is TGTGCCAGCAGCTTAGATACGGGACTCTTCGAGCAGTTCTTC. Protein sequence: CASSLDTGLFEQFF.

This clonotype came up many times. The rearrangement joins TRBV6-1 to TRBJ1-5; D is uncertain. CDR3 length: 15 amino acids. Germline lookup yields CDR1 MNHNS and CDR2 SASEGT. Trimming removed 2 bases at V and 0 bases at J, with 8 bases between. CDR3 region: CASSENADSNQPQHF. In DNA form, the CDR3 reads TGTGCCAGCAGTGAAAACGCCGATAGCAATCAGCCCCAGCATTTT.

This clonotype was recorded many times. The chain employs TRBV6-5 and TRBJ1-3; D unresolved. The V end was cut by 6 bases, the J end by 4 bases, with 13 bases between. The CDR3 spans 14 residues. The germline V gene encodes CDR1 MNHEY and CDR2 SVGAGI. The CDR3 DNA is TGTGCCAGCAGCGCCACGGGAGGCGGAAACACCATATATTTT. Its protein product is CASSATGGGNTIYF.

The gene calls are TRBV9 and TRBJ2-2, with a tentative D call TRBD1 (6 bases). Germline loops: CDR1 SGDLS, CDR2 YYNGEE. The length of the CDR3 is 13 residues. Trimming left V 7 bases short and J 1 base short, with 8 bases between. The CDR3 sequence: CASGGLNTGELFF. CDR3 coding DNA: TGTGCCAGCGGGGGCCTGAACACCGGGGAGCTGTTTTTT.

This clonotype was counted at least ten times. The genes are TRBV12-3 or TRBV12-4 and TRBJ1-5; TRBD1 matches 7 bases. After removal of 5 bases from V and 7 bases from J, the junction contained 17 bases not matched to a gene. This CDR3 has 17 residues. The CDR3 loop reads CASSPTGDPVVGQPQHF. The DNA of the CDR3 is TGTGCCAGCAGTCCCACAGGGGATCCTGTCGTCGGACAGCCCCAGCATTTT.

This clonotype occurred many times. In nucleotides, the CDR3 is TGCGCCAGCAGCTCCAGGACAGGGGAGTCTCGCGAGCAGTACTTC. This codes for CASSSRTGESREQYF. The chain joins TRBV5-1 to TRBJ2-7, with 9 positions matching TRBD1. This CDR3 is built from 15 residues. Germline-derived CDR1 and CDR2 are SGHRS and YFSETQ. After removal of 3 bases from V and 6 bases from J, the junction contained 10 bases not matched to a gene.

This clonotype was seen many times. This chain joins TRBV12-3 or TRBV12-4 and TRBJ2-2; 9 positions agree with TRBD2. Unmatched junction bases numbered 7, after V lost 5 bases and J lost 0 bases. This CDR3 has 17 amino acids. CDR3 nucleotides: TGTGCCAGCAGTCCGCTAAGCGGGGGGACGAACACCGGGGAGCTGTTTTTT. The encoded protein is CASSPLSGGTNTGELFF.